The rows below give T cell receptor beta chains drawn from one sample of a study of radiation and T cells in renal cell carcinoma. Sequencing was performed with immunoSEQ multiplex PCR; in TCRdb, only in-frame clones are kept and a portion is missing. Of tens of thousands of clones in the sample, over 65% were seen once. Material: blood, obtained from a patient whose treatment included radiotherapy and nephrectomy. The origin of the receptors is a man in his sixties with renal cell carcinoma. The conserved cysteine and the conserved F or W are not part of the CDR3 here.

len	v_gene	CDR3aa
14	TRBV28	ASTLFTLSSYNEQF
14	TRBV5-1	ASSLPLAGGTGELF
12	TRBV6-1	ASSGQDKNTEAF
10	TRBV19	ASHRAPNEQF
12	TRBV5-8	ASSLGTGYNEQF
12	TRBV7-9	ASSSPGGSYEQY
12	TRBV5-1	ASSLAPRGEGYT
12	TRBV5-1	ASSFRTGDAGYT
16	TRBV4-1	ASSQVPGLAARSYEQY
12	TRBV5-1	ASSFLGGTYEQY
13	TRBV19	ASITRGTGRTEQF
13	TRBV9	ASSGWSGLTGELF
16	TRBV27	ASSVRPGGTGVTGELF
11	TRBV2	ASTAQRRETQY
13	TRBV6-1	ASSEASESGNTIY